These 15 T cell receptor beta chains were sequenced from one sample in a study of T cell responses to AZD1222 COVID-19 vaccine (dated by TCRdb to 2020 to 2022). Library prep was done by the immunoSEQ multiplex PCR assay. TCRdb holds this immuneACCESS table with in-frame rearrangements only. Some clones are missing; in checked studies, unresolved V genes explain under half, and the rest has no known cause. In all, the sample holds 140,000 to 150,000 clones, and 80% to 90% of those were seen once. The ten largest account for under 2% of the sample. The intended sense of this specimen's time point label: baseline before first vaccination. Sample: peripheral blood, taken on day 0 of AZD1222 vaccination. The source of these receptors is an adult in good health.

This chain's CDR3 is CASSPPRRAGVGETQYF. The CDR3 nucleotides read TGTGCCAGCAGCCCACCCCGGCGAGCGGGGGTTGGGGAGACCCAGTACTTC. The chain combines TRBV7-9 with TRBJ2-5; 8 nucleotides agree with TRBD2. V lost 5 bases to trimming and J lost 5 bases; unmatched junction nucleotides: 16. CDR3 size: 17 residues. CDR1 is SEHNR and CDR2 is FQNEAQ in the germline V gene (reference sequence). Full variable domain (remainder filled in from reference TRBV7-9 and TRBJ2-5): DTGVSQNPRHKITKRGQNVTFRCDPISEHNRLYWYRQTLGQGPEFLTYFQNEAQLEKSRLLSDRFSAERPKGSFSTLEIQRTEQGDSAMYLCASSPPRRAGVGETQYFGPGTRLLVL.

The rearrangement joins TRBV5-1 to TRBJ1-1; no reliable D call. The germline V and J ends were trimmed by 4 bases and 1 base, with 11 bases remaining between them. The germline CDR1 and CDR2 sequences are SGHRS and YFSETQ. The length of the CDR3 is 14 residues. CDR3 sequence: CASSREGWNTEAFF. In nucleotides, the CDR3 is TGCGCCAGCAGCCGGGAAGGGTGGAACACTGAAGCTTTCTTT.

The V gene is TRBV2, the J gene TRBJ1-1; D is perhaps TRBD1 (5 bases). The V gene's germline CDR1 is SNHLY and CDR2 FYNNEI. V shed 5 bases and J shed 0 bases, with 13 bases lying between them. CDR3 length: 15 amino acids. The CDR3 protein is CASSSRDGMNTEAFF. The CDR3 DNA sequence: TGTGCCAGCAGTTCCCGGGACGGTATGAACACTGAAGCTTTCTTT.

The chain joins TRBV30 to TRBJ1-1; 8 bases align to TRBD1. CDR3 length: 12 residues. Germline V gives CDR1 GTSNPN, CDR2 SVGIG (reference sequence). Trimming at V came to 5 bases and at J to 2 bases, leaving 1 base not matched to a gene. CDR3 amino acids: CAWGQGNTEAFF. Here the CDR3 DNA reads TGTGCCTGGGGACAGGGAAACACTGAAGCTTTCTTT.

The J gene is TRBJ2-1, the V gene TRBV4-1, with 8 nucleotides matching TRBD2. The CDR3 extends over 18 amino acids. The V segment lost 3 bases and the J segment 9 bases; nucleotides outside the gene matches: 19. The germline gives CDR1 MGHRA, CDR2 YSYEKL. The CDR3 nucleotides read TGCGCCAGCAGCCAGATTGAGACCGGACTAGCCTTAGAGGCTGAGCAGTTCTTC. Its protein product is CASSQIETGLALEAEQFF.

The chain has TRBV6-5 and TRBJ2-5; 8 positions match TRBD1. The J segment lost 2 bases and the V segment lost 2 bases, leaving 7 bases of the junction unmatched. The CDR3 is 16 residues long. The germline gives CDR1 MNHEY, CDR2 SVGAGI. CDR3 DNA sequence: TGTGCCAGCAGTTACCCTTCCAGGGGGCTTCAAGAGACCCAGTACTTC. As protein: CASSYPSRGLQETQYF.

This clone was recorded once. The rearrangement joins TRBV6-5 to TRBJ1-5; D remains ambiguous. The CDR3 extends over 15 amino acids. V was shortened by 7 bases and J by 1 base, with 14 bases between the two germline ends. CDR1 and CDR2 from the germline V gene are MNHEY and SVGAGI. The CDR3 reads CASTLGPGSNQPQHF. In nucleotides, the CDR3 is TGTGCCAGCACGCTCGGCCCGGGGAGCAATCAGCCCCAGCATTTT.

J is TRBJ2-5 and V is TRBV5-1, with D perhaps given as TRBD1 or TRBD2 (5 bases each). The CDR3 runs to 11 residues. Germline CDR1 and CDR2: SGHRS and YFSETQ. Trimming took off 3 bases at V and 5 bases at J, with 5 bases between the two ends. The CDR3 region has the DNA TGCGCCAGCAGCTGGGGGGAGACCCAGTACTTC. Residues: CASSWGETQYF.

V is TRBV20-1 and J is TRBJ1-1; 8 bases fit TRBD2. Gene TRBJ2-7 matches the end of the DNA better, so the J call may be wrong. CDR1 and CDR2 (germline): DFQATT, SNEGSKA (reference sequence). This CDR3 has 10 amino acids. The CDR3: CSASREGQYF. For the CDR3, the DNA is TGCAGTGCTAGCCGGGAGGGACAGTACTTC.

The chain is built from TRBV19 and TRBJ2-4; possibly TRBD2 for D (6 bases). The germline V and J ends were trimmed by 3 bases and 7 bases, with 25 bases remaining between them. CDR3 length: 18 residues. Germline V CDR1 and CDR2: LNHDA, SQIVND (reference sequence). The CDR3 coding sequence is TGTGCCAGTAGTATTCGGGCCCTCCCGGGGGTTGTGGGGAACATTCAGTACTTC. It codes for CASSIRALPGVVGNIQYF.

V gene TRBV7-8 combines with J gene TRBJ1-2; TRBD1 is a possible D gene (5 bases). This CDR3 has 13 amino acids. Germline CDR1 is SGHVS and CDR2 is FQNEAQ. V was clipped by 8 bases and J by 4 bases, with 14 bases between them. CDR3 sequence reads: CASSDRQFYGYTF. DNA of the CDR3: TGTGCCAGCTCTGACCGACAGTTCTATGGCTACACCTTC. Filled out from reference TRBV7-8 and TRBJ1-2, the complete variable domain reads GAGVSQSPRYKVAKRGQDVALRCDPISGHVSLFWYQQALGQGPEFLTYFQNEAQLDKSGLPSDRFFAERPEGSVSTLKIQRTQQEDSAVYLCASSDRQFYGYTFGSGTRLTVV.

The chain combines TRBV11-2 with TRBJ2-1, with 9 bases matching TRBD2. J gave up 9 bases and V 5 bases, and 5 bases lay outside the gene matches. The CDR3 runs 13 residues. The germline V gene encodes CDR1 SGHAT and CDR2 FQNNGV. CDR3 nucleotide sequence: TGTGCCAGCAGCCTAGCGGGAAGGAGTGAGCAGTTCTTC. As protein: CASSLAGRSEQFF. Together with reference TRBV11-2 and TRBJ2-1, the CDR3 gives the full variable domain: EAGVAQSPRYKIIEKRQSVAFWCNPISGHATLYWYQQILGQGPKLLIQFQNNGVVDDSQLPKDRFSAERLKGVDSTLKIQPAKLEDSAVYLCASSLAGRSEQFFGPGTRLTVL.

This rearrangement joins TRBV13 to TRBJ1-2; TRBD1 matches 7 bases. Germline values: CDR1 PRHDT, CDR2 FYEKMQ (reference sequence). Trimming at V came to 2 bases and at J to 5 bases, leaving 11 bases not matched to a gene. CDR3 length: 16 amino acids. This CDR3 is CASSLFRDSNLYGYTF. The CDR3 region has the DNA TGTGCCAGCAGCTTATTCAGGGACAGTAACTTGTATGGCTACACCTTC.

The gene calls are TRBV5-4 and TRBJ2-7; D is unclear. CDR3 length: 14 residues. CDR1 is SGHNT and CDR2 is YYREEE in the germline V gene (reference sequence). V lost 1 base and J 2 bases, leaving 10 bases between the germline ends. In DNA form, the CDR3 reads TGTGCCAGCAGCTTGCGTGCCTACACCTACGAGCAGTACTTC. Translating gives CASSLRAYTYEQYF.

This sequence joins TRBV15 and TRBJ1-2; D remains ambiguous. The ends were cut back, 5 bases at V and 8 bases at J, with 21 bases in the middle. CDR1 LNHNV and CDR2 YYDKDF come from the germline V gene (reference sequence). The CDR3 sequence is 15 residues long. CDR3 nucleotide sequence: TGTGCCACCAGCCTAGATCTGGTCCATATTGGAGGCTACACCTTC. This gives the protein CATSLDLVHIGGYTF.